The 13 T cell receptor beta chains reported below all come from one sample, sequenced in a study of neurological immune-mediated disorders. TCRdb independently ran MiXCR on the 5' RACE reads; one entry per CDR3 protein. The table includes 50,000 to 70,000 distinct CDR3 sequences, 4.5% detected once. The material sequenced was PBMCs. All receptors come from a young man with multiple sclerosis.

This clonotype has ten or more counts. J is TRBJ1-1 and V is TRBV7-6, with D hard to call. The CDR3 length is 16 residues. The germline CDR1 and CDR2 sequences are SGHVS and FNYEAQ. The V end lost 1 base, the J end lost 0 bases, and 12 bases lay between the germline ends. The CDR3 sequence: CASSLGRTEVNTEAFF. In nucleotides, the CDR3 is TGTGCCAGCAGCTTAGGACGCACAGAGGTGAACACTGAAGCTTTCTTT. Full variable domain (rest looked up from reference TRBV7-6 and TRBJ1-1): GAGVSQSPRYKVTKRGQDVALRCDPISGHVSLYWYRQALGQGPEFLTYFNYEAQQDKSGLPNDRFSAERPEGSISTLTIQRTEQRDSAMYRCASSLGRTEVNTEAFFGQGTRLTVV.

This clonotype was observed many times. The rearrangement links TRBV5-1 to TRBJ2-1; D possibly matches TRBD1 or TRBD2 (6 bases each). Germline CDR1 reads SGHRS; CDR2 reads YFSETQ. This CDR3 contains 15 residues. V was pared by 4 bases and J by 2 bases, with 13 bases between. CDR3 nucleotides: TGCGCCAGCAGCCCCTCGGGGGACACCTACAATGAGCAGTTCTTC. Translated, it gives CASSPSGDTYNEQFF. Full variable domain (remainder filled in from reference TRBV5-1 and TRBJ2-1): KAGVTQTPRYLIKTRGQQVTLSCSPISGHRSVSWYQQTPGQGLQFLFEYFSETQRNKGNFPGRFSGRQFSNSRSEMNVSTLELGDSALYLCASSPSGDTYNEQFFGPGTRLTVL.

This clonotype came up many times. The gene calls are TRBV20-1 and TRBJ1-1, with D perhaps TRBD1 (5 bases). Germline CDR1 is DFQATT and CDR2 is SNEGSKA (reference sequence). The V end was cut by 0 bases, the J end by 6 bases, with 8 bases between. There are 12 residues in the CDR3. The CDR3 here is CSARDRVSEAFF. The CDR3 DNA follows: TGCAGTGCTAGAGACAGGGTTTCTGAAGCTTTCTTT.

This clonotype was found a few times. This may be a read error: a much more frequent sequence differs by one nucleotide. The DNA of the CDR3 is TGTGCCAGCAGCTTACTGAAGACAGATACGCAGTATTTT. Translated: CASSLLKTDTQYF. The rearrangement links TRBV13 to TRBJ2-3, with D hard to call. This CDR3 is 13 amino acids long. CDR1 PRHDT and CDR2 FYEKMQ come from the germline V gene (reference sequence). V lost 2 bases to trimming and J lost 3 bases, with 6 bases between them.

This chain connects TRBV20-1 to TRBJ2-2; D is undetermined. Trimming pared 3 bases from V and 6 bases from J, leaving 8 bases between. This CDR3 contains 12 residues. Per the germline V gene, CDR1 is DFQATT and CDR2 is SNEGSKA (reference sequence). The CDR3 DNA is TGCAGTGCTAGGGTGTCGGCCGGGGAGCTGTTTTTT. This encodes CSARVSAGELFF.

This clonotype was found many times. This chain links TRBV20-1 with TRBJ1-1; D is perhaps TRBD1 (6 bases). The CDR3 length is 11 residues. Germline lookup yields CDR1 DFQATT and CDR2 SNEGSKA (reference sequence). The V end was cut by 5 bases, the J end by 4 bases, with 8 bases between. CDR3 DNA: TGCAGTGCTGAGGGGGGCACTGAAGCTTTCTTT. This gives the protein CSAEGGTEAFF.

This clonotype was seen repeatedly, ten times or more. J is TRBJ2-7 and V is TRBV12-3 or TRBV12-4; D is perhaps TRBD2 (5 bases). This CDR3 has 13 amino acids. V was clipped by 5 bases and J by 3 bases, with 11 bases between them. The CDR3 DNA sequence: TGTGCCAGCAGTAGGACTTTCGGCTACGAGCAGTACTTC. Its protein is CASSRTFGYEQYF.

This clonotype showed up many times. The chain combines TRBV7-9 with TRBJ1-5; D ambiguous. This CDR3 spans 13 amino acids. V was cut by 3 bases and J by 5 bases, with 8 bases left in between. CDR1 and CDR2 from the germline V gene are SEHNR and FQNEAQ (reference sequence). CDR3 sequence: CASSFGQYQPQHF. The DNA of the CDR3 is TGTGCCAGCAGCTTCGGCCAGTATCAGCCCCAGCATTTT.

This clonotype was recorded many times. The chain links TRBV7-8 to TRBJ2-3, with D possibly TRBD1 on 5 matching bases. Germline loops: CDR1 SGHVS, CDR2 FQNEAQ. The CDR3 totals 15 residues. Trimming shortened V by 1 base and J by 4 bases, and 12 bases separated the two germline ends. Here the CDR3 reads CASSLGRAAADTQYF. CDR3 DNA: TGTGCCAGCAGCTTAGGCAGGGCGGCCGCAGATACGCAGTATTTT.

This clonotype was counted a few times. The chain carries TRBV11-2 and TRBJ2-7; 8 nucleotides align to TRBD2. The length of the CDR3 is 16 residues. CDR1 and CDR2 (germline): SGHAT, FQNNGV. The trim removed 4 bases at V and 0 bases at J, leaving 8 bases unmatched. CDR3 sequence reads: CASSSGGRGDSYEQYV. CDR3 nucleotide sequence: TGTGCCAGCAGCTCCGGAGGGCGGGGGGACTCCTACGAGCAGTACGTC.

This clonotype has a count of ten or more. The chain recombines TRBV5-1 with TRBJ2-7, with D unclear. The V gene's germline CDR1 is SGHRS and CDR2 YFSETQ. V lost 3 bases to trimming and J lost 2 bases, with 9 bases between them. This CDR3 comprises 13 residues. The DNA of the CDR3 is TGCGCCAGCAGCTCTCACGAAACCTACGAGCAGTACTTC. It translates to CASSSHETYEQYF. Based on the CDR3 plus reference TRBV5-1 and TRBJ2-7, the full variable domain is KAGVTQTPRYLIKTRGQQVTLSCSPISGHRSVSWYQQTPGQGLQFLFEYFSETQRNKGNFPGRFSGRQFSNSRSEMNVSTLELGDSALYLCASSSHETYEQYFGPGTRLTVT.

This clonotype was counted at least ten times. No DNA is shown, since the ends of the CDR3 on it are uncertain; the CDR3 is the one TCRdb lists. The chain has TRBV5-5 and TRBJ1-2; the D segment call TRBD1 is taken from the table without a DNA check. CDR1 SGHKS and CDR2 YYEKEE come from the germline V gene (reference sequence). With termini counted, the CDR3 has 13 amino acids. CDR3: CASSSVGQGAITF.

This clonotype occurred a few times. V usage is TRBV4-1 and J usage is TRBJ2-3, with TRBD2 matching over 8 bases. With V trimmed by 0 bases and J by 3 bases, 11 bases remained unmatched. Germline-derived CDR1 and CDR2 are MGHRA and YSYEKL. The CDR3 sequence is 18 residues long. The DNA of the CDR3 is TGCGCCAGCAGCCAAGATTTGCGGGGGGTCAGGGTTACAGATACGCAGTATTTT. Its protein is CASSQDLRGVRVTDTQYF.